The sequence of this TCR beta chain was determined in a study of blood T cell repertoires in COVID-19. Across the study: COVID-19 samples from acute and convalescent phases originated in the United States, Italy and Spain.

Repertoires were generated with immunoSEQ multiplex PCR, while TCRdb's copy carries only in-frame clones and drops some. The data show some 140,000 clones, approximately 85% seen once. The receptor comes from a man in his sixties with COVID-19, enrolled during active disease. The sample comprised peripheral blood.

CDR3 DNA: TGTGCCAGCAGCTTTGGCCTGTCCGATTCACCCCTCCACTTT. Translated, it gives CASSFGLSDSPLHF. This chain links TRBV7-9 with TRBJ1-6; D gene uncertain. V was pared by 3 bases and J by 8 bases, with 11 bases between. Germline CDR1 and CDR2: SEHNR and FQNEAQ (reference sequence). The CDR3 has 14 residues.